The subject of this entry is one T cell receptor (beta chain). What it binds is not known. The sample originates from a study of shared clonotypes between healthy human individuals. Across the study: Each donor's CD8 memory used one plate, CD8 naive two, each CD4 subset three.

In germline, CDR1 is KGHSH, CDR2 LQKENI. The CDR3 spans 12 residues. V was trimmed by 6 bases and J by 6 bases, leaving 11 bases between them. Running of the assay took place at deep level. Sequencing used immunoSEQ multiplex PCR; TCRdb keeps in-frame clones, though not all of them. This sample has some 2,100,000 clones, with almost 96% found just once. Findings and limits, study-wide: Generation probabilities of non-shared clonotypes were lower (relative to those shared by all four donors).

In the CD4+ fraction, cells were divided into CD45RA+ naive and CD45RA-negative memory subsets. The sequenced sample consisted of naive CD4+ T cells sorted from blood. The subset: CD45RA+ positively selected. The receptor comes from a man aged 18 to 35 in good health. The chain uses TRBV18 and TRBJ1-2, with unresolved D. The CDR3 nucleotides are TGTGCCAGCTCGCAAGGGTGGAATGGCTACACCTTC. Translated: CASSQGWNGYTF.